Detailed here is one T cell receptor (beta chain). Thyroid surgery took place with no prior treatment in any patient. The data stem from a study of metastatic and nonmetastatic thyroid tumors. About the study: Repertoire data that came from the blood and tumor or nodule tissue of malignant and benign thyroid patients were compared.

TCRdb re-called the PCR reads via MiXCR. Counted here are around 4,500 clones, roughly 35% occurring once; the ten biggest clones make up 28%. V was pared by 4 bases and J by 5 bases, with 9 bases of the junction left unmatched. This CDR3 has 16 residues. Per the germline V gene, CDR1 is SGDLS and CDR2 is YYNGEE. Specimen: adjacent normal tissue. This clonotype was obtained from a male donor with papillary thyroid cancer or a benign thyroid nodule (not recorded which). Some clones in this sample may be carry-over from other donors' samples. The chain has TRBV9 and TRBJ2-1, with 10 bases aligning to TRBD2. CDR3 sequence (DNA): TGTGCCAGCAGCACAGGTAGGACTAGCGGAAACAATGAGCAGTTCTTC. This sequence encodes CASSTGRTSGNNEQFF.